The rows below give T cell receptor beta chains drawn from one sample of a study of cytomegalovirus exposure and HLA in healthy donors. Some clones are missing from TCRdb's copy, which holds only in-frame ones; the method was immunoSEQ multiplex PCR. Altogether tens of thousands of clones are present, around 85% being singletons, with the ten largest covering under 3%. Specimen: PBMCs. The receptors stem from a man aged 50 to 59 in good health and CMV-seronegative. CDR3s include the opening cysteine and the closing phenylalanine or tryptophan. A D gene is named only where the DNA matches it firmly. Clone size appears in some rows only: once, few, many, or a class for an expanded clone.

v_call	j_call	d_call	clone_size	cdr3_aa	cdr3_nt
TRBV7-2	TRBJ2-5	-	-	CASSYFRGQETQYF	TGTGCCAGCAGCTACTTTCGAGGGCAAGAGACCCAGTACTTC
TRBV7-2	TRBJ2-4	-	-	CASSLVWGTRTENIQYF	TGTGCCAGCAGCTTAGTTTGGGGGACAAGGACCGAAAACATTCAGTACTTC
TRBV12-5	TRBJ2-1	-	-	CASGLALRWAGEQFF	TGTGCTAGTGGTTTGGCCCTCCGATGGGCGGGTGAGCAGTTCTTC
TRBV18	TRBJ1-4	TRBD1	few	CASSPRQGDISEKLFF	TGTGCCAGCTCACCACGTCAGGGGGACATTAGTGAAAAACTGTTTTTT
TRBV14	TRBJ2-3	TRBD2	once	CASSQLSGTTDTQYF	TGTGCCAGCAGCCAACTTAGCGGGACTACAGATACGCAGTATTTT
TRBV27	TRBJ1-1	TRBD1	few	CASSQYRGTEAFF	TGTGCCAGCAGTCAATACAGGGGAACTGAAGCTTTCTTT
TRBV21-1	TRBJ1-2	-	-	CASSKRRSGDLFNYGYTF	TGTGCCAGCAGCAAACGGAGAAGCGGGGATCTATTTAACTATGGCTACACCTTC
TRBV29-1	TRBJ1-2	-	-	CSVGPAGDRYGYTF	TGCAGCGTTGGCCCGGCGGGAGACCGCTATGGCTACACCTTC
TRBV5-4	TRBJ1-2	-	-	CASSLDSTAGASDYTF	TGTGCCAGCAGCTTGGATTCCACCGCAGGGGCTAGTGACTACACCTTC
TRBV5-8	TRBJ2-2	-	-	CASSRATGELFF	TGTGCCAGCAGCCGCGCGACCGGGGAGCTGTTTTTT
TRBV4-3	TRBJ2-7	TRBD2	-	CASSQELLAGVEQYF	TGCGCCAGCAGCCAAGAACTACTAGCGGGAGTCGAGCAGTACTTC
TRBV2	TRBJ1-5	-	medium-sized	CASRSYSGNQPQHF	TGTGCCAGCAGGTCGTATTCGGGCAATCAGCCCCAGCATTTT
TRBV4-3	TRBJ1-6	-	-	CASSQMGQNSPLHF	TGCGCCAGCAGCCAAATGGGGCAGAATTCACCCCTCCACTTT
TRBV9	TRBJ2-2	-	-	CASSVAVSNTGELFF	TGTGCCAGCAGCGTAGCTGTGAGCAACACCGGGGAGCTGTTTTTT
TRBV10-3	TRBJ2-3	-	-	CAISDLQGRKRTDTQYF	TGTGCCATCAGTGACCTCCAGGGCAGGAAACGCACAGATACGCAGTATTTT
TRBV7-6	TRBJ2-5	TRBD2	-	CASSLDPGLAGEQYF	TGTGCCAGCAGCTTAGATCCGGGACTAGCCGGAGAGCAGTACTTC
TRBV28	TRBJ2-7	-	-	CASSLGGISEQYF	TGTGCCAGCAGTTTGGGGGGTATTAGCGAGCAGTACTTC